What follows is one TCR beta chain and its context. Its antigen is still unknown. TCRdb's table, derived via immunoSEQ multiplex PCR, lists solely in-frame clones and lacks some. The sample lists some 56,000 clones, approximately 75% occurring once. Time point noted: week 47, end of study. Topical imiquimod was applied with each vaccine dose, which held 300 ug of mutant IDH1 20-mer peptide. The CDR3 runs 12 residues. V gave up 3 bases and J gave up 6 bases, with 8 bases separating them. The germline V gene has CDR1 LNHDA and CDR2 SQIVND (reference sequence). These data come from a study of a mutant IDH1 vaccine in newly diagnosed glioma. Study at large: Patients' prior therapy spanned radiotherapy, temozolomide, or both; most underwent both.

The TCR comes from a man aged 45 to 65 with glioma. The sequencing used PBMCs, collected from a glioma patient whose treatment included an IDH1 peptide vaccine. The rearrangement links TRBV19 to TRBJ1-2, with D tentatively TRBD1 (5 bases). The CDR3 DNA sequence: TGTGCCAGTAGTATCGGGGGGAATGGCTACACCTTC. It codes for CASSIGGNGYTF.